The clone carrying this TCR beta chain was seen ten or more times. Its antigen is unidentified. The CDR3 is cut off 3 residues early in the read; its end comes from the germline J gene. CVID and control samples used equivalent genomic DNA input. The protocol was immunoSEQ multiplex PCR, while the TCRdb copy is restricted to in-frame clones and leaves out a portion. This sample comprises about 32,000 clones, none seen once only. This sample is drawn from a study of T cell clonality in common variable immunodeficiency. Study outcomes and limitations: Patient heterogeneity in the CVID cohort limited correlations between repertoire features and clinical complications. Fewer TCRbeta clones were shared among CVID subjects than controls. TCRbeta clonality was increased in CVID versus healthy controls.

V was pared by 0 bases and J by 3 bases, with 9 bases of the junction left unmatched. Per germline, CDR1 DFQATT and CDR2 SNEGSKA (reference sequence). CDR3 length: 16 residues. Sequencing was performed on peripheral blood mononuclear cells. The V call is TRBV20-1, the J call TRBJ2-7, with 9 bases matching TRBD2. This sequence was found in a person aged 18-69 years in good health. Partial CDR3 DNA: TGCAGTGCTAGAGATCAATTGGCTAGCGGGAACTACGAG. Translated: CSARDQLASGNYE. The CDR3 in full is CSARDQLASGNYEQYF.